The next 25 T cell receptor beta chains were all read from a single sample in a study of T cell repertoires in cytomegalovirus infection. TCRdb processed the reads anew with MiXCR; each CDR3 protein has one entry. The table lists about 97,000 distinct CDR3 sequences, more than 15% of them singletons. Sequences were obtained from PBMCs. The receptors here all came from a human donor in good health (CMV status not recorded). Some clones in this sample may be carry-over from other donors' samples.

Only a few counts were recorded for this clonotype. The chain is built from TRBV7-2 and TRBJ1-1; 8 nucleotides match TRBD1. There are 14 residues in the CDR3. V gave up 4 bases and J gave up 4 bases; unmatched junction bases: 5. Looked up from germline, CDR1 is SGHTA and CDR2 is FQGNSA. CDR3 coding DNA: TGTGCCAGCAGCTCTTCAGGGGGCGTCACTGAAGCTTTCTTT. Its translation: CASSSSGGVTEAFF.

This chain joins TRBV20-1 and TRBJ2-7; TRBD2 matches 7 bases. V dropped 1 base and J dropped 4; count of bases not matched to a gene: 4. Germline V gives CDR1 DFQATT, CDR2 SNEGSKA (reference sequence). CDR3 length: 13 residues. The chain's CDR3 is CSARVPAGYEQYF. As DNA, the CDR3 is TGCAGTGCTAGAGTCCCAGCGGGGTACGAGCAGTACTTC.

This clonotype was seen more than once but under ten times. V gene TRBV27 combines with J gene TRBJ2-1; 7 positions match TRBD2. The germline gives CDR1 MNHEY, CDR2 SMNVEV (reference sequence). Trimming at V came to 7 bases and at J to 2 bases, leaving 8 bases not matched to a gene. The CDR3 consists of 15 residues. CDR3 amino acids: CASTRLAPAYNEQFF. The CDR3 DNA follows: TGTGCCAGCACCCGACTAGCCCCAGCCTACAATGAGCAGTTCTTC.

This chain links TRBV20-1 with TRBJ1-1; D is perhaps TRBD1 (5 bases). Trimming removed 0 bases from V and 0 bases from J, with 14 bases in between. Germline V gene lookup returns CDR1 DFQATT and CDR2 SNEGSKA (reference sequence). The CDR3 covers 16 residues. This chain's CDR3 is CSAREGEGHMNTEAFF. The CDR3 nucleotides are TGCAGTGCTAGAGAGGGGGAGGGGCACATGAACACTGAAGCTTTCTTT.

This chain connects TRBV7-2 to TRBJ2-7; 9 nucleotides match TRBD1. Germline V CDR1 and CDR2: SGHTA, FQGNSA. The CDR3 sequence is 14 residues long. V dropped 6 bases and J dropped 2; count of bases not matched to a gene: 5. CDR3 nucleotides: TGTGCCAGCAGACGGGACAGGGATACCTACGAGCAGTACTTC. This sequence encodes CASRRDRDTYEQYF.

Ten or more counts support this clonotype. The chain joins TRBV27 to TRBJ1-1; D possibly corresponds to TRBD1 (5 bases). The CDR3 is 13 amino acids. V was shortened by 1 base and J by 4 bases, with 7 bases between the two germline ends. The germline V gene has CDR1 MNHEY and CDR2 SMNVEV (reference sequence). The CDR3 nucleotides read TGTGCCAGCAGTTTATACGGGGGCACTGAAGCTTTCTTT. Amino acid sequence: CASSLYGGTEAFF.

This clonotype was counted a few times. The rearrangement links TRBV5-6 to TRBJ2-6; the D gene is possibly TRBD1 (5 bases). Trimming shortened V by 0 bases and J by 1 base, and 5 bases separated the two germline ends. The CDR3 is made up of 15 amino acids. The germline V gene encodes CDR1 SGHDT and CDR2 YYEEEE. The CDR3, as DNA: TGTGCCAGCAGCTTGGCAGGGTCTGGGGCCAACGTCCTGACTTTC. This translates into CASSLAGSGANVLTF.

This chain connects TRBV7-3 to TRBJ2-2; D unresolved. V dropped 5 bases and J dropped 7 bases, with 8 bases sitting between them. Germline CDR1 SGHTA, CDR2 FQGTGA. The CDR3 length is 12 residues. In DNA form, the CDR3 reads TGTGCCAGCAGCCCCTCCAGCGGGGAGCTGTTTTTT. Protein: CASSPSSGELFF.

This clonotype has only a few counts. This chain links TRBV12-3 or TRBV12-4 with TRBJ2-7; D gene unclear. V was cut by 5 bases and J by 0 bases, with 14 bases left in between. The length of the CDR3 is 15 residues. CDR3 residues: CASSPTRRLSYEQYF. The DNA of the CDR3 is TGTGCCAGCAGTCCAACCCGGCGCCTCTCCTACGAGCAGTACTTC.

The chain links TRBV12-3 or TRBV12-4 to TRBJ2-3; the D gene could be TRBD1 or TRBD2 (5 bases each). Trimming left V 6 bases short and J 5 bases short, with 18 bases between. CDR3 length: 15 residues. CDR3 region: CASSGTGTRGDTQYF. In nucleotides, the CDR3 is TGTGCCAGCAGCGGGACCGGGACCCGAGGAGATACGCAGTATTTT.

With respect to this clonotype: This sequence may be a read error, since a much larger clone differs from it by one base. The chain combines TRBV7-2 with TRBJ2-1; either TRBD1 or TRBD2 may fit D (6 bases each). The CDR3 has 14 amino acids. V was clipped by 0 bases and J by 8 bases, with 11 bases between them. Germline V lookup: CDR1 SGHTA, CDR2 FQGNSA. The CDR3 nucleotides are TGTGCCAGCAGCTTAGCCCGGGGGCGGTATGAGCAGTTCTTC. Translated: CASSLARGRYEQFF. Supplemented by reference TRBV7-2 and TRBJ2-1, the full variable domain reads GAGVSQSPSNKVTEKGKDVELRCDPISGHTALYWYRQSLGQGLEFLIYFQGNSAPDKSGLPSDRFSAERTGGSVSTLTIQRTQQEDSAVYLCASSLARGRYEQFFGPGTRLTVL.

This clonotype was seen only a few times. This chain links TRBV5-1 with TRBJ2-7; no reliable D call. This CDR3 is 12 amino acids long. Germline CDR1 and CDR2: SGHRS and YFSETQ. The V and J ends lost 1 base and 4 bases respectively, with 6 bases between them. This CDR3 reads CASSLTEYEQYF. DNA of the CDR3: TGCGCCAGCAGCTTGACAGAGTACGAGCAGTACTTC. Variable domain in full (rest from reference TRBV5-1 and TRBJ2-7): KAGVTQTPRYLIKTRGQQVTLSCSPISGHRSVSWYQQTPGQGLQFLFEYFSETQRNKGNFPGRFSGRQFSNSRSEMNVSTLELGDSALYLCASSLTEYEQYFGPGTRLTVT.

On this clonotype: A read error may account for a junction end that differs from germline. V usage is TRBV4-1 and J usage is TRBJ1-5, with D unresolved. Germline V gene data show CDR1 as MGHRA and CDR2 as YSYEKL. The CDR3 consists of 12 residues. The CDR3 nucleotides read TGCGCCAGCAGCCAAGAGGGCGGGCCCCAGCGTTTT. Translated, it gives CASSQEGGPQRF.

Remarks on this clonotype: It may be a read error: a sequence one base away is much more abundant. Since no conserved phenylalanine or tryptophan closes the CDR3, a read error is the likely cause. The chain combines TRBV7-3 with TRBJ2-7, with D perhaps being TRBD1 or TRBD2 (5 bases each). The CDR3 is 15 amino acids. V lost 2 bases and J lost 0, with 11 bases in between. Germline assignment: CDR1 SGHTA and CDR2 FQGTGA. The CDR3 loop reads CASSLGTQSSYEQYY. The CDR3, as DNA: TGTGCCAGCAGCTTAGGGACCCAAAGCTCCTACGAGCAGTACTAC.

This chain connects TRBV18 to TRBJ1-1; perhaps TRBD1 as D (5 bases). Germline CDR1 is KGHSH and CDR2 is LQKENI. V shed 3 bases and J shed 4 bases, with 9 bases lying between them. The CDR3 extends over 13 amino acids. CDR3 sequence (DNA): TGTGCCAGCTCACCCTCCAGGGCCACTGAAGCTTTCTTT. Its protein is CASSPSRATEAFF.

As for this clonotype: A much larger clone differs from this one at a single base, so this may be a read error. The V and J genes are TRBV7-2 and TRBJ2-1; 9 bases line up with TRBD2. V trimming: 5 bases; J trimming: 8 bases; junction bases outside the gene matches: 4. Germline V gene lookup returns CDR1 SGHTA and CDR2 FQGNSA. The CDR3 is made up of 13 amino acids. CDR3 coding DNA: TGTGCCAGCAGCCGCGGGACTAGCCATGAGCAGTTCTTC. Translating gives CASSRGTSHEQFF.

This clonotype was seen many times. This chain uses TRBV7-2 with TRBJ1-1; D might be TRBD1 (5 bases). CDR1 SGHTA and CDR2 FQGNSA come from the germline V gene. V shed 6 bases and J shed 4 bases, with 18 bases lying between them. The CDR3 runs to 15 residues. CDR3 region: CASSRDGQGGTEAFF. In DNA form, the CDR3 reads TGTGCCAGCAGTCGCGACGGGCAGGGAGGCACTGAAGCTTTCTTT.

CDR3 residues: CASSQATGTGGTGELFF. For the CDR3, the DNA is TGTGCCAGCAGTCAAGCTACCGGGACAGGGGGCACCGGGGAGCTGTTTTTT. The chain employs TRBV7-4 and TRBJ2-2; 11 bases align to TRBD1. Trimming took 6 bases from V and 4 from J; bases not matched to a gene: 10. Germline V lookup: CDR1 SGHVT, CDR2 SQSDAQ. The CDR3 is made up of 17 amino acids.

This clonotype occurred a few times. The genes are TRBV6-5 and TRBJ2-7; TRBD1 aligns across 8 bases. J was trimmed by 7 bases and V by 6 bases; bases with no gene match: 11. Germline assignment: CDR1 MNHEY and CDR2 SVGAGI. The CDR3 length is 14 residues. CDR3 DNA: TGTGCCAGCAGGAATGGACAGGGAACAATGGAGCAGTACTTC. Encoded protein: CASRNGQGTMEQYF.

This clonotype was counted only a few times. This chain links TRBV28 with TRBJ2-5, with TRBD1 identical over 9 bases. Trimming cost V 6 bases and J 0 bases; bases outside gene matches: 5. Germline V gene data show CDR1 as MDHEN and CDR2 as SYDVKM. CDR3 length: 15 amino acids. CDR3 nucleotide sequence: TGTGCCAGCAGCCGGACAGGGGATAACCAAGAGACCCAGTACTTC. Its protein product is CASSRTGDNQETQYF.

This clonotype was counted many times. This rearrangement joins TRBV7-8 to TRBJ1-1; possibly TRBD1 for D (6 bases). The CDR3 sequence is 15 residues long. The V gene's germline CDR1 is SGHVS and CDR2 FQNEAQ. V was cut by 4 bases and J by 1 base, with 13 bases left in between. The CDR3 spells CASSSQGRGNTEAFF. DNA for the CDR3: TGTGCCAGCAGCTCTCAGGGGAGAGGGAACACTGAAGCTTTCTTT.

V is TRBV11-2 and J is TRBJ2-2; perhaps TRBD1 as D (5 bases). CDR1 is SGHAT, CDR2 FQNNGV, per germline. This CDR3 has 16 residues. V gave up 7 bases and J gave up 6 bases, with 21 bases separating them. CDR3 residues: CASTNFGRVVSGELFF. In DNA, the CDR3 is TGTGCCAGCACCAATTTCGGCAGGGTGGTGTCCGGGGAGCTGTTTTTT.

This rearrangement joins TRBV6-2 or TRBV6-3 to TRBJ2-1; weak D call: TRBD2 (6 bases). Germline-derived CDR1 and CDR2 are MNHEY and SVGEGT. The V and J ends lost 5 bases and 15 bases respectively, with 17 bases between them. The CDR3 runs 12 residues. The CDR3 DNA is TGTGCCAGCAGTCAACTAGCCGCGTCGCTGTTCTTC. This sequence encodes CASSQLAASLFF.

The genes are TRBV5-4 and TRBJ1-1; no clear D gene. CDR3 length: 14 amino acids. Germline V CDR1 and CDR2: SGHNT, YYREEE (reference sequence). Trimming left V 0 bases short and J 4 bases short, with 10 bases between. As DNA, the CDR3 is TGTGCCAGCAGCTTGGGGGAAAGATCCACTGAAGCTTTCTTT. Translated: CASSLGERSTEAFF.

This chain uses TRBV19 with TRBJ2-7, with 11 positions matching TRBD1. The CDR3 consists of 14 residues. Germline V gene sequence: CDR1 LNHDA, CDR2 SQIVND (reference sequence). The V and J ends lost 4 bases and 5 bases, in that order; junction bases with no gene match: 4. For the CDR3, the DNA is TGTGCCAGTAGTAGAGGACAGGGGGCTAACGAGCAGTACTTC. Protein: CASSRGQGANEQYF.